The rows below give T cell receptor beta chains drawn from one sample of a study of OX40 agonist ivuxolimab in advanced cancers. Assay: immunoSEQ multiplex PCR; the TCRdb copy retains only in-frame clones and omits some. This sample has 20,000 to 25,000 clones, with about 89% found just once. Source: CD4+ or CD8+ T cells sorted from blood, taken in a trial of the OX40 agonist ivuxolimab. The receptors here all came from an adult with an advanced solid tumor such as melanoma, head and neck, liver or kidney cancer. Each CDR3 is given with its conserved first and last residue. Each record gives: clone size, CDR3 length, J gene, D gene, V gene, CDR3 protein, CDR3 DNA. The D gene is left open where the match is weak. Expanded clones are given a class, and other clones once, few, many or no size at all.

NA	15	TRBJ2-5	NA	TRBV6-5	CASRSANGFLETQYF	TGTGCCAGCAGAAGCGCTAATGGGTTTCTGGAGACCCAGTACTTC
NA	18	TRBJ1-4	TRBD1	TRBV12-5	CASGLQGYGTTTNEKLFF	TGTGCTAGTGGTCTACAGGGGTACGGGACCACAACTAATGAAAAACTGTTTTTT
few	15	TRBJ1-2	NA	TRBV4-1	CASSQAFGRHYGYTF	TGCGCCAGCAGCCAAGCGTTCGGACGGCACTATGGCTACACCTTC
NA	14	TRBJ2-7	NA	TRBV11-3	CASSQVGLGDEQYF	TGTGCCAGCAGCCAAGTGGGTCTGGGGGACGAGCAGTACTTC
NA	14	TRBJ2-1	NA	TRBV18	CASSPLQGYNEQFF	TGTGCCAGCTCACCACTACAGGGTTACAATGAGCAGTTCTTC
few	13	TRBJ1-1	NA	TRBV4-1	CASSQGRLREAFF	TGCGCCAGCAGCCAGGGACGGTTGAGGGAAGCTTTCTTT
NA	15	TRBJ2-7	TRBD1	TRBV7-8	CASSLEAGGYNEQYF	TGTGCCAGCAGCTTAGAGGCAGGGGGCTACAACGAGCAGTACTTC
NA	16	TRBJ1-1	TRBD1	TRBV11-2	CASSLGQGAKNTEAFF	TGTGCCAGCAGCTTAGGACAGGGGGCTAAAAACACTGAAGCTTTCTTT
few	12	TRBJ1-1	NA	TRBV29-1	CSVWTVNTEAFF	TGCAGCGTATGGACAGTGAACACTGAAGCTTTCTTT
NA	11	TRBJ2-7	NA	TRBV20-1	CSALGGYEQYF	TGCAGTGCCCTAGGAGGGTACGAGCAGTACTTC
NA	12	TRBJ2-1	NA	TRBV19	CASSIDGPLQFF	TGTGCCAGTAGTATAGACGGGCCGTTGCAGTTCTTC
NA	15	TRBJ2-3	NA	TRBV2	CASSFRTAALDTQYF	TGTGCCAGCAGTTTCAGGACTGCTGCCCTAGATACGCAGTATTTT
NA	13	TRBJ1-1	NA	TRBV6-1	CASSEVVQGEAFF	TGTGCCAGCAGTGAAGTGGTACAAGGTGAAGCTTTCTTT
NA	14	TRBJ1-2	TRBD1	TRBV6-5	CASSDLDRGHGYTF	TGTGCCAGCAGTGACCTGGACAGGGGGCATGGCTACACCTTC
once	12	TRBJ2-2	NA	TRBV30	CAWGLFTGELFF	TGTGCCTGGGGACTTTTCACCGGGGAGCTGTTTTTT
NA	15	TRBJ2-5	TRBD1	TRBV11-2	CASSFPRTGEETQYF	TGTGCCAGCAGCTTCCCGAGGACAGGGGAAGAGACCCAGTACTTC